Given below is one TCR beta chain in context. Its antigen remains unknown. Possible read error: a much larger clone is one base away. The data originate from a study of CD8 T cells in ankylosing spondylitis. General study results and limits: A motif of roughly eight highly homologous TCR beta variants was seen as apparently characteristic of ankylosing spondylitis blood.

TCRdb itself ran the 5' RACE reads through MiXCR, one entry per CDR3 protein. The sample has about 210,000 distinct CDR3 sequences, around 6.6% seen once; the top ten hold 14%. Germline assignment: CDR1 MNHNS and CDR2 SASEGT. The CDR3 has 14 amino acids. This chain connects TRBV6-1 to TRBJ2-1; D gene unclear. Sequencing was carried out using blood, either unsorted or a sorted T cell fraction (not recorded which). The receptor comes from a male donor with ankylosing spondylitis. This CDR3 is CTSSSMGSYNEQFF. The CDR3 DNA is TGTACCAGCAGCTCCATGGGCTCCTACAATGAGCAGTTCTTC.